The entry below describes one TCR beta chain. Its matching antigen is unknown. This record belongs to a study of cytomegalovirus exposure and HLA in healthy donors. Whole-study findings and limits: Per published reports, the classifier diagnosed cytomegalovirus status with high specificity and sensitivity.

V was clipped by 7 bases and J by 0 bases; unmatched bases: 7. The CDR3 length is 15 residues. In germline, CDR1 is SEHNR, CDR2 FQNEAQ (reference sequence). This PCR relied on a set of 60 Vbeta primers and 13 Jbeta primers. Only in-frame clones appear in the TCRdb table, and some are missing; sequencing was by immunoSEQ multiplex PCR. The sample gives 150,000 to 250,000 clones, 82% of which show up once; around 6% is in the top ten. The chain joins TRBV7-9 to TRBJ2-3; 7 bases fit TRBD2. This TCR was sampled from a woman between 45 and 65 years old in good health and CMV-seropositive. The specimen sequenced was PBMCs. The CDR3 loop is CASTARGISTDTQYF. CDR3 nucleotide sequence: TGTGCCAGCACCGCGCGGGGGATAAGCACAGATACGCAGTATTTT.